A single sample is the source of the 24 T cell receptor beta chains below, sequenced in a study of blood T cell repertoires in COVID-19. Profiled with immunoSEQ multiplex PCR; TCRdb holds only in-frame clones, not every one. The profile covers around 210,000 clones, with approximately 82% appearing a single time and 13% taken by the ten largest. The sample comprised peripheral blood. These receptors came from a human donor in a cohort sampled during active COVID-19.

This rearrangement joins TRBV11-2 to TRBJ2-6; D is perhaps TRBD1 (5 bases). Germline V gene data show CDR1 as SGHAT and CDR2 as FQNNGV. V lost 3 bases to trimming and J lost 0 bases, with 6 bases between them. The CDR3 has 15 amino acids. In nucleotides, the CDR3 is TGTGCCAGCAGCTTGACAGTCTCTGGGGCCAACGTCCTGACTTTC. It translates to CASSLTVSGANVLTF.

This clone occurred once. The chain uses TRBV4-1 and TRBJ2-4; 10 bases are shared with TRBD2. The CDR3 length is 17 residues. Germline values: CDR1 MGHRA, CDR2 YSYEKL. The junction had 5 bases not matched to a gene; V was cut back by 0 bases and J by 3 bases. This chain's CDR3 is CASSQDPAGGVKNIQYF. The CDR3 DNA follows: TGCGCCAGCAGCCAAGACCCAGCGGGAGGGGTCAAAAACATTCAGTACTTC.

The CDR3 DNA reads as TGTGCCACCAGTTTGGGGGGCTATGGCTACACCTTC. Its translation: CATSLGGYGYTF. This chain joins TRBV24-1 and TRBJ1-2, with a weak D call TRBD1 (5 bases). Germline CDR1 reads KGHDR; CDR2 reads SFDVKD. The CDR3 runs 12 residues. The V end was cut by 6 bases, the J end by 4 bases, with 8 bases between.

The CDR3 protein is CASSQDGVTRDRKFF. The CDR3 DNA reads TGCGCCAGCAGCCAAGATGGGGTTACCCGGGACAGAAAGTTCTTC. The chain has TRBV4-1 and TRBJ2-1; 7 nucleotides align to TRBD1. The CDR3 is 15 residues long. V was clipped by 0 bases and J by 14 bases; unmatched bases: 13. Germline assignment: CDR1 MGHRA and CDR2 YSYEKL.

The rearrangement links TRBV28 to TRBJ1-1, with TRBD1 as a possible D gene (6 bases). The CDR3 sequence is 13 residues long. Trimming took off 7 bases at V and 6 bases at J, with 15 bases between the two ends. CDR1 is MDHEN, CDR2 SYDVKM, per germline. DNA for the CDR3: TGTGCCAGCACCCGGACGGGACACTCTGAAGCTTTCTTT. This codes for CASTRTGHSEAFF.

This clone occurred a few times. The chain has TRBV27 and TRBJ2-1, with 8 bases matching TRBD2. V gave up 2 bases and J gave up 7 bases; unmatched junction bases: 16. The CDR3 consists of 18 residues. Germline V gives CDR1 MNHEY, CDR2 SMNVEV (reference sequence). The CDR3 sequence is CASSLILSGSSIANEQFF. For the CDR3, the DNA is TGTGCCAGCAGTTTAATTTTGAGCGGGAGTTCGATTGCTAATGAGCAGTTCTTC.

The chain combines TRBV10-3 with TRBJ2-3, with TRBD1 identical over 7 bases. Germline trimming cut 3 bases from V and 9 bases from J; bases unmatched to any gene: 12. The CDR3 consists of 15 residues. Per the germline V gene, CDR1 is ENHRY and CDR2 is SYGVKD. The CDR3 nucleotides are TGTGCCATCAGTGATTACAACAAGCAGACAGGGACGCAGTATTTT. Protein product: CAISDYNKQTGTQYF.

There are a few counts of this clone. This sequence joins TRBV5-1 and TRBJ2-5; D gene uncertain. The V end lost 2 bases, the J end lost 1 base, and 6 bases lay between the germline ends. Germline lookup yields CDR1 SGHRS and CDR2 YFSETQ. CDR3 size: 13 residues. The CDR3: CASSFGGQETQYF. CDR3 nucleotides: TGCGCCAGCAGCTTCGGCGGCCAAGAGACCCAGTACTTC.

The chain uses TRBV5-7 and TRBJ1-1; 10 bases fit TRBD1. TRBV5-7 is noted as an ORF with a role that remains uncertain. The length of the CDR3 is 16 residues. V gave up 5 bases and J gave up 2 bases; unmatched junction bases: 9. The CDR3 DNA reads TGTGCCAGCAGGTCGGACAGGGGGTTCCCCAACACTGAAGCTTTCTTT. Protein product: CASRSDRGFPNTEAFF.

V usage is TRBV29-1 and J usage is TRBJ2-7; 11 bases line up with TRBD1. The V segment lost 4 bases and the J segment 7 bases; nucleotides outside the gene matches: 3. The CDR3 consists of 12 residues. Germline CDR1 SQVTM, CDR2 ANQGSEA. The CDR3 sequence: CSVGTGGGEQYF. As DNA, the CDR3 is TGCAGCGTTGGGACAGGGGGCGGTGAGCAGTACTTC.

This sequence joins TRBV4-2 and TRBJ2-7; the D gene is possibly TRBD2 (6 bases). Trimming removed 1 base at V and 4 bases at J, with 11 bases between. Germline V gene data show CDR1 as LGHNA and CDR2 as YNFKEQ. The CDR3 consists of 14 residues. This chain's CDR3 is CASSQAGEGYEQYF. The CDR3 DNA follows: TGTGCCAGCAGCCAAGCGGGAGAGGGGTACGAGCAGTACTTC.

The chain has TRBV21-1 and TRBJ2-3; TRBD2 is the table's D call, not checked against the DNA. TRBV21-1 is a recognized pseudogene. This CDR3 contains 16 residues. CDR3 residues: CASSKSLAGAPDTQYF. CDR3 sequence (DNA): TGTGCCAGCAGCAAAAGCTTAGCGGGAGCCCCAGATACGCAGTATTTT.

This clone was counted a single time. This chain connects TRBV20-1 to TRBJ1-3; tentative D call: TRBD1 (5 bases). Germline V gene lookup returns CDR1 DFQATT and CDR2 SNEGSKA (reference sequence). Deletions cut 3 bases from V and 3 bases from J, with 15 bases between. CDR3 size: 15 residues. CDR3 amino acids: CSASHPDSDGNTIYF. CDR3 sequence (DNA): TGCAGTGCTAGTCATCCCGACAGTGATGGAAACACCATATATTTT.

The CDR3 sequence: CASSLSKQGAVTNTEAFF. CDR3 coding DNA: TGTGCCAGCAGTTTATCGAAGCAGGGGGCCGTTACGAACACTGAAGCTTTCTTT. The chain is built from TRBV27 and TRBJ1-1, with 8 bases fitting TRBD1. The germline V gene has CDR1 MNHEY and CDR2 SMNVEV (reference sequence). With V trimmed by 0 bases and J by 1 base, 10 bases remained unmatched. The CDR3 has 18 amino acids.

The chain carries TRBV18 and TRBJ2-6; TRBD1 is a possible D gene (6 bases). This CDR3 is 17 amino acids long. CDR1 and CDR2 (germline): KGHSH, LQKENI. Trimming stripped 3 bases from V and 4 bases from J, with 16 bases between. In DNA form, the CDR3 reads TGTGCCAGCTCACCTATCTTACCGGGGACAGGGGCCAACGTCCTGACTTTC. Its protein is CASSPILPGTGANVLTF.

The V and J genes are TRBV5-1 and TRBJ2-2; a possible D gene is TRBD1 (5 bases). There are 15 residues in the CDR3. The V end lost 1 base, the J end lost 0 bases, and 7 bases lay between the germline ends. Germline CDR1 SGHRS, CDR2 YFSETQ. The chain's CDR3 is CASSLIGANTGELFF. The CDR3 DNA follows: TGCGCCAGCAGCTTGATAGGGGCGAACACCGGGGAGCTGTTTTTT. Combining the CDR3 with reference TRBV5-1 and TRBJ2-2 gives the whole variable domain KAGVTQTPRYLIKTRGQQVTLSCSPISGHRSVSWYQQTPGQGLQFLFEYFSETQRNKGNFPGRFSGRQFSNSRSEMNVSTLELGDSALYLCASSLIGANTGELFFGEGSRLTVL.

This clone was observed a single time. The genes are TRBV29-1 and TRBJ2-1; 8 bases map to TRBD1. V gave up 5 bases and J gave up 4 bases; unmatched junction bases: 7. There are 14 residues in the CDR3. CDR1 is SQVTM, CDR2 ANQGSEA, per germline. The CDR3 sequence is CSVTDRAPYNEQFF. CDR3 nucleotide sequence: TGCAGCGTTACGGACAGGGCCCCGTACAATGAGCAGTTCTTC.

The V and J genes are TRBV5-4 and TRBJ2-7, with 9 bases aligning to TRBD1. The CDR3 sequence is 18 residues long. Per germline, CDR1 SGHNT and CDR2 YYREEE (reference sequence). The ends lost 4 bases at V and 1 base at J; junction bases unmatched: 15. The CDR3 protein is CASSAGQGRTHNSYEQYF. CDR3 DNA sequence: TGTGCCAGCAGCGCGGGACAGGGACGGACCCACAATTCCTACGAGCAGTACTTC.

The CDR3 DNA reads TGTGCCAGCAGCCCCGCGGGATACGAGCAGTACTTC. This sequence encodes CASSPAGYEQYF. This sequence joins TRBV7-8 and TRBJ2-7; the D gene is possibly TRBD2 (6 bases). V was shortened by 5 bases and J by 4 bases, with 9 bases between the two germline ends. The CDR3 contains 12 residues. Germline V gene sequence: CDR1 SGHVS, CDR2 FQNEAQ.

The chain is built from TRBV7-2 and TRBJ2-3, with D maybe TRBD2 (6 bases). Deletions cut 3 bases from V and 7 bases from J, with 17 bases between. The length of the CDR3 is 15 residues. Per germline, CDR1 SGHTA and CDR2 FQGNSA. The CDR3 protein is CASSFARDGRNTQYF. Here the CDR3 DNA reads TGTGCCAGCAGCTTCGCGAGGGACGGGAGAAATACGCAGTATTTT. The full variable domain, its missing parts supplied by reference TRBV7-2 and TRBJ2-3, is GAGVSQSPSNKVTEKGKDVELRCDPISGHTALYWYRQSLGQGLEFLIYFQGNSAPDKSGLPSDRFSAERTGGSVSTLTIQRTQQEDSAVYLCASSFARDGRNTQYFGPGTRLTVL.

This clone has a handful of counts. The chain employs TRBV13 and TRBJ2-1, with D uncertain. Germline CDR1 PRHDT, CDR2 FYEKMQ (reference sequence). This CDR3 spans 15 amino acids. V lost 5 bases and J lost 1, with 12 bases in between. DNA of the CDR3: TGTGCCAGCAGCCCCCAGAACAGTTCCTACAATGAGCAGTTCTTC. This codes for CASSPQNSSYNEQFF. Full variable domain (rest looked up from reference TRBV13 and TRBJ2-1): AAGVIQSPRHLIKEKRETATLKCYPIPRHDTVYWYQQGPGQDPQFLISFYEKMQSDKGSIPDRFSAQQFSDYHSELNMSSLELGDSALYFCASSPQNSSYNEQFFGPGTRLTVL.

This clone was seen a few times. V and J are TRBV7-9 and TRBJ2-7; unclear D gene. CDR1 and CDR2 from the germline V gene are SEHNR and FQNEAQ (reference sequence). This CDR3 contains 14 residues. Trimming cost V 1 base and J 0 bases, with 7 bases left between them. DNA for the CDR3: TGTGCCAGCAGCTTAGGAAAAGCCTCCTACGAGCAGTACTTC. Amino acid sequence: CASSLGKASYEQYF.

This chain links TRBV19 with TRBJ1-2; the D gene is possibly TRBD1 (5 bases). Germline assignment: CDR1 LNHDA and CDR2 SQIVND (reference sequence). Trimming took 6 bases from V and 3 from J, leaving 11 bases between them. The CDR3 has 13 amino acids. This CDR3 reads CASRTAWDYGYTF. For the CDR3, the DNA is TGTGCCAGTAGGACAGCCTGGGACTATGGCTACACCTTC.

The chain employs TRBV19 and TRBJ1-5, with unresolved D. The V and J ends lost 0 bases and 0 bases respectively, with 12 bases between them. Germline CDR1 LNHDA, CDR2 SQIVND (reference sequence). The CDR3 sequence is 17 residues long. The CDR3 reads CASSIEAPAYSNQPQHF. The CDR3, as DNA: TGTGCCAGTAGTATAGAAGCGCCAGCTTATAGCAATCAGCCCCAGCATTTT.